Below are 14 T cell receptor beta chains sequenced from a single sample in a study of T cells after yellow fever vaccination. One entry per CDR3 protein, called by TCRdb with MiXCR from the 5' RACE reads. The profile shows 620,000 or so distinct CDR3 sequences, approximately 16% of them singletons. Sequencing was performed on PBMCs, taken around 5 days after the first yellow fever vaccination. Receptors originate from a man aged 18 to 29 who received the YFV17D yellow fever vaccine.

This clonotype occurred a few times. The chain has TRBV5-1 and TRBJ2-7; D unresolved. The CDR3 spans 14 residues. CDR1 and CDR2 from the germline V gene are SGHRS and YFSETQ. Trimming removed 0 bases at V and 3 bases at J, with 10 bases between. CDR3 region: CASSLDSPGYEQYF. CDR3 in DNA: TGCGCCAGCAGCTTGGACTCGCCCGGCTACGAGCAGTACTTC.

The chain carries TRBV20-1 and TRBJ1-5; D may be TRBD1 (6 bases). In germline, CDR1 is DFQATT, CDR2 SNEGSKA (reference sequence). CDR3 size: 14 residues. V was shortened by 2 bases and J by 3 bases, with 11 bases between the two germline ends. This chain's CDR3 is CSARLGAPNQPQHF. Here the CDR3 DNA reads TGCAGTGCTAGACTGGGGGCGCCCAATCAGCCCCAGCATTTT.

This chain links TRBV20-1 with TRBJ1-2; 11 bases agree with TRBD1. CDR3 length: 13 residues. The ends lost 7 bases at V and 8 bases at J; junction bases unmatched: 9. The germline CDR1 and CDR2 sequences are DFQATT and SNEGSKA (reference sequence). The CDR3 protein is CSVGTGGLEGYTF. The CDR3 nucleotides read TGCAGTGTTGGGACAGGGGGTTTGGAAGGCTACACCTTC.

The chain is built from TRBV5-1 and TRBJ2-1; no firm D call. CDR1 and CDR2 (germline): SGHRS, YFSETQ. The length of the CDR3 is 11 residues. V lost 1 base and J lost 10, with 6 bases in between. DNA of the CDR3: TGCGCCAGCAGCTTGAATGGGGAGCAGTTCTTC. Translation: CASSLNGEQFF. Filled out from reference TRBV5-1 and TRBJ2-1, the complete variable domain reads KAGVTQTPRYLIKTRGQQVTLSCSPISGHRSVSWYQQTPGQGLQFLFEYFSETQRNKGNFPGRFSGRQFSNSRSEMNVSTLELGDSALYLCASSLNGEQFFGPGTRLTVL.

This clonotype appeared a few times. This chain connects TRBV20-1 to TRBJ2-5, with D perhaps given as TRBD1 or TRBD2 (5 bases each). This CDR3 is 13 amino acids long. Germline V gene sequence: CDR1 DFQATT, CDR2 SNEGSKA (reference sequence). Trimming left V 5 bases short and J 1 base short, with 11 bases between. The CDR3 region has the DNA TGCAGTGCTGGGACGGGACCCCAAGAGACCCAGTACTTC. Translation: CSAGTGPQETQYF.

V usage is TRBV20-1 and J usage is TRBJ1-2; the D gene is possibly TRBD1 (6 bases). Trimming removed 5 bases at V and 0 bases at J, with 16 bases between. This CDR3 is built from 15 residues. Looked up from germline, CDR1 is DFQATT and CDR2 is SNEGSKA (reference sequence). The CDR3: CSAPLGAVTNYGYTF. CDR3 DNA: TGCAGTGCTCCGCTGGGGGCGGTAACTAACTATGGCTACACCTTC.

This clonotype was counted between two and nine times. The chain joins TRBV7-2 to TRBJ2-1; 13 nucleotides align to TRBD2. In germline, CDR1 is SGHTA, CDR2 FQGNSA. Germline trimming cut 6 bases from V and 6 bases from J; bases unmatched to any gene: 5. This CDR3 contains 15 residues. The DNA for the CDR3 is TGTGCCAGCAGTACTAGCGGGGGGGCTATCAATGAGCAGTTCTTC. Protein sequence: CASSTSGGAINEQFF.

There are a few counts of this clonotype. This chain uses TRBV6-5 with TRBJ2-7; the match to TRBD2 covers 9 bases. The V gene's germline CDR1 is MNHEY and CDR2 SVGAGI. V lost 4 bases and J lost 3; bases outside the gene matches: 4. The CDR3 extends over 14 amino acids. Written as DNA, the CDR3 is TGTGCCAGCAGTTTTGGGACTAGCAACTACGAGCAGTACGTC. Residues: CASSFGTSNYEQYV.

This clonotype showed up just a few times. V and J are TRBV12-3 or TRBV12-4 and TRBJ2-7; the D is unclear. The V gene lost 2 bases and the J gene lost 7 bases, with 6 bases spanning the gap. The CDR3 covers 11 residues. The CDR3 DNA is TGTGCCAGCAGTTTAAATTCGGAGCAGTACTTC. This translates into CASSLNSEQYF.

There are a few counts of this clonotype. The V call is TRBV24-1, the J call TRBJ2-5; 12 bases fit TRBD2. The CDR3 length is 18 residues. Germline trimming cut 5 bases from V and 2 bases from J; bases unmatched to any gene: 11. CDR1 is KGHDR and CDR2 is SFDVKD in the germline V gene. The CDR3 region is CATSALPRTSGVQETQYF. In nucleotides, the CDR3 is TGTGCCACCAGTGCCCTCCCCCGGACTAGCGGGGTACAAGAGACCCAGTACTTC.

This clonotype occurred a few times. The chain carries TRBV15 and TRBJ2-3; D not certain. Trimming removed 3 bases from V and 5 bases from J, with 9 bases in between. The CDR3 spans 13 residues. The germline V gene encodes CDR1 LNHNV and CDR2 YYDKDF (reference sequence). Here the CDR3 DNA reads TGTGCCACCAGCAGGCTGACGGAAGATACGCAGTATTTT. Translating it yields CATSRLTEDTQYF.

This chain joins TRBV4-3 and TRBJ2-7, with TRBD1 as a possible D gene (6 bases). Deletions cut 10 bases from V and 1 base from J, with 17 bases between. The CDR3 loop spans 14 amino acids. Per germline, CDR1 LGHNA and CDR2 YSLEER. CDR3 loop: CANPRDTSSYEQYF. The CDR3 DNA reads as TGCGCCAATCCTCGGGACACCTCATCCTACGAGCAGTACTTC.

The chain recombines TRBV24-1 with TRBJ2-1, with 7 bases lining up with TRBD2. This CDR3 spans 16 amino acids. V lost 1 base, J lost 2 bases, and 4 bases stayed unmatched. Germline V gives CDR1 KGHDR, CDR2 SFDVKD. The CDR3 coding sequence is TGTGCCACCAGTGATTTACTAAGCGGGGCCTACAATGAGCAGTTCTTC. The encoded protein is CATSDLLSGAYNEQFF.

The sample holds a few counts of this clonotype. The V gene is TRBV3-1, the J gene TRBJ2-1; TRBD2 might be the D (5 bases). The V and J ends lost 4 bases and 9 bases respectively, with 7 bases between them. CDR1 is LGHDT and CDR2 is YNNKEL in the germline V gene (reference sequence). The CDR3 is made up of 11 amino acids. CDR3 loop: CASSRETEQFF. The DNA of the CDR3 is TGTGCCAGCAGCCGGGAGACTGAGCAGTTCTTC.